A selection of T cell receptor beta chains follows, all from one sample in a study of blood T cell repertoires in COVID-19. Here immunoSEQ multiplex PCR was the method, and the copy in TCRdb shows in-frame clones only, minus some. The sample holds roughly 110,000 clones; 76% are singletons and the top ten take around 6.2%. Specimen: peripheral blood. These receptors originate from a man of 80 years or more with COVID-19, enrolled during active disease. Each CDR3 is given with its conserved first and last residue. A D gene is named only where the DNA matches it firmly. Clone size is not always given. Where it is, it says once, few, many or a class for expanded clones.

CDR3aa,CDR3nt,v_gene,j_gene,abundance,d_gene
CASSPSGRADTQYF,TGCGCCAGCAGCCCTAGCGGGAGGGCAGATACGCAGTATTTT,TRBV5-1,TRBJ2-3,-,TRBD2
CASSRGETGVRYTF,TGTGCCAGCAGCAGAGGGGAAACGGGAGTACGCTACACCTTC,TRBV7-9,TRBJ1-2,-,-
CASSFGLKRTGELFF,TGTGCCAGCAGTTTCGGACTCAAAAGGACCGGGGAGCTGTTTTTT,TRBV6-2/TRBV6-3,TRBJ2-2,-,-
CASSLRGKSYEQYF,TGTGCCAGCAGTTTAAGGGGAAAGAGCTACGAGCAGTACTTC,TRBV27,TRBJ2-7,-,-
CASSPGGAAYEQYF,TGTGCCAGCAGCCCCGGGGGGGCCGCCTACGAGCAGTACTTC,TRBV9,TRBJ2-7,-,TRBD2
CASSVERFSGANVLTF,TGTGCCAGCAGCGTAGAGCGGTTTTCTGGGGCCAACGTCCTGACTTTC,TRBV9,TRBJ2-6,-,-
CASSQENGLADYEQYF,TGTGCCAGCAGCCAAGAGAACGGACTAGCAGACTACGAGCAGTACTTC,TRBV4-2,TRBJ2-7,-,TRBD2
CASSLLPGGVNEQFF,TGTGCCAGCAGCCTTTTACCGGGAGGTGTGAATGAGCAGTTCTTC,TRBV28,TRBJ2-1,-,TRBD2
CASSVGRQETQYF,TGTGCCAGCAGCGTAGGTCGCCAAGAGACCCAGTACTTC,TRBV9,TRBJ2-5,-,-
CASSLGTGRTDTQYF,TGTGCCAGCAGCCTCGGGACAGGGAGGACAGATACGCAGTATTTT,TRBV9,TRBJ2-3,few,TRBD1
CASSQDRGSGRGPDTQYF,TGCGCCAGCAGCCAAGATAGGGGGAGCGGGAGGGGGCCAGATACGCAGTATTTT,TRBV4-1,TRBJ2-3,-,TRBD2
CASSSLYADTATEAFF,TGTGCCAGCAGTTCCTTATATGCCGACACCGCCACTGAAGCTTTCTTT,TRBV28,TRBJ1-1,-,-
CATSRDQDYQNEQFF,TGTGCCACCAGCAGAGATCAGGACTATCAGAATGAGCAGTTCTTC,TRBV15,TRBJ2-1,few,-
CASSSNRLAGTYEQYF,TGTGCCAGCAGCTCTAACCGACTAGCGGGCACCTACGAGCAGTACTTC,TRBV5-5,TRBJ2-7,-,TRBD2
CASSRRTGEGEQYF,TGTGCCAGCAGCCGACGGACAGGGGAAGGGGAGCAGTACTTC,TRBV6-2/TRBV6-3,TRBJ2-7,-,TRBD1
CASSPRGERTDTQYF,TGTGCCAGCAGCCCCCGCGGGGAGCGGACAGATACGCAGTATTTT,TRBV7-8,TRBJ2-3,many,-
CASRLAGGNEKLFF,TGTGCCAGCAGGCTAGCAGGGGGCAATGAAAAACTGTTTTTT,TRBV7-9,TRBJ1-4,-,TRBD1